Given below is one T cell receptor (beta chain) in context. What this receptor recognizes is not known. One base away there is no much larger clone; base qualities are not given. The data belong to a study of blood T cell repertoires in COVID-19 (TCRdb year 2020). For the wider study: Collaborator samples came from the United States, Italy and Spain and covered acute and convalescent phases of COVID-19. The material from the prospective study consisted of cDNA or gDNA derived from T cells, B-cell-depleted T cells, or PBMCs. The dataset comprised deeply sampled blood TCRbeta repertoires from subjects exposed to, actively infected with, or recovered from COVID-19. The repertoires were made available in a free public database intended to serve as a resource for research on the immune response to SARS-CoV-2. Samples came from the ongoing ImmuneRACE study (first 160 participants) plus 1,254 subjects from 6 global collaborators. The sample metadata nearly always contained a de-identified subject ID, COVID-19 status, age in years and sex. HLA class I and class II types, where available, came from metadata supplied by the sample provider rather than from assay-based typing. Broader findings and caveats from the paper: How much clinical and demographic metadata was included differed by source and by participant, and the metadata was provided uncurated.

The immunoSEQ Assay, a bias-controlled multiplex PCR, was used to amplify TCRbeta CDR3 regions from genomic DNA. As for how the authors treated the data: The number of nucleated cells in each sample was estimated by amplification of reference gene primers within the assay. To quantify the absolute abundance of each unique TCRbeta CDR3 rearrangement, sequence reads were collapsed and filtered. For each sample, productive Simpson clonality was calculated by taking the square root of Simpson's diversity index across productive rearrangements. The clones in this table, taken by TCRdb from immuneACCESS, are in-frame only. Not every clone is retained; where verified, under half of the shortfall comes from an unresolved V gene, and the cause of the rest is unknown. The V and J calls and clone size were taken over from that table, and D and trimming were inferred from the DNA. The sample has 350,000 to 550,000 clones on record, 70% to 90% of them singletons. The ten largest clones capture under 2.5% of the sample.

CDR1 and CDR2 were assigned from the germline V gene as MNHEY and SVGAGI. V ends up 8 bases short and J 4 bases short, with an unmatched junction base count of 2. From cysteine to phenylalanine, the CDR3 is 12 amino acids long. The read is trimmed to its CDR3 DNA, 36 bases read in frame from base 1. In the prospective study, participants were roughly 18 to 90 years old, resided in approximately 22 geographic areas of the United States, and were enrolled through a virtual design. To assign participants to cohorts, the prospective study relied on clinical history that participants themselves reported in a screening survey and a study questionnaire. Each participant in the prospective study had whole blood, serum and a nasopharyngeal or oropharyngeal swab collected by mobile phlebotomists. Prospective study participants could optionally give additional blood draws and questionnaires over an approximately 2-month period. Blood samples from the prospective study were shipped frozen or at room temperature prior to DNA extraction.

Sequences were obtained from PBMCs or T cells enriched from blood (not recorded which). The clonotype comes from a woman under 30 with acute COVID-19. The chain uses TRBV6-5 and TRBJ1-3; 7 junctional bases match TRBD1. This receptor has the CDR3 CASGTEGNTIYF. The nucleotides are TGTGCCAGCGGGACAGAAGGAAACACCATATATTTT.